The clone carrying this T cell receptor beta chain was counted only a few times. Its antigen is unknown. Use of 60 Vbeta and 13 Jbeta primers characterized the PCR. Generated by immunoSEQ multiplex PCR, the TCRdb table keeps only in-frame clones and is missing some. Of around 140,000 clones listed, approximately 80% were seen once; the top ten hold approximately 4.2%. V lost 1 base, J lost 0 bases, and 4 bases stayed unmatched. Germline V gives CDR1 LGHNA, CDR2 YNFKEQ. The CDR3 extends over 17 amino acids. This entry comes from a study of cytomegalovirus exposure and HLA in healthy donors. Regarding the study as a whole: Certain sequence variants were highly shared and formed a cluster, and this cluster was likely a sequencing artifact.

The sequenced material came from PBMCs. The sequence derives from a male donor in good health and CMV-seropositive. V and J are TRBV4-2 and TRBJ1-4; 8 bases map to TRBD1. This CDR3 is CASSQVGQGTTNEKLFF. The CDR3 DNA follows: TGTGCCAGCAGCCAAGTCGGACAGGGAACAACTAATGAAAAACTGTTTTTT.